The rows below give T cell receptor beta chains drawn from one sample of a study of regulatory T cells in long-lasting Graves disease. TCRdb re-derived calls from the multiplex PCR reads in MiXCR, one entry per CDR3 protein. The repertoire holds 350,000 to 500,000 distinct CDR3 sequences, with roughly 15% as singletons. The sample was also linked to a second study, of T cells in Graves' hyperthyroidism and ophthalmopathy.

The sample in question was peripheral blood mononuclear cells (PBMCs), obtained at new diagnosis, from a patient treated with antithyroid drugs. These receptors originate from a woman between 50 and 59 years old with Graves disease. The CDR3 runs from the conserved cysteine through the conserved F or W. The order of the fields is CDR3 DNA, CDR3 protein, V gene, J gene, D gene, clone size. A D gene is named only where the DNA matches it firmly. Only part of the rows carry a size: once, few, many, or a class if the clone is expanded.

CDR3nt: TGTGCTAGCAGCCCGGGACTAGCGGGAGTGACCGGGGATCTGTTTTTT; CDR3aa: CASSPGLAGVTGDLFF; v_gene: TRBV7-7; j_gene: TRBJ2-2; d_gene: TRBD2; abundance: -
CDR3nt: TGTGCCAGCAGCTTGGGAAGGGTTTGGACAGATACGCAGTATTTT; CDR3aa: CASSLGRVWTDTQYF; v_gene: TRBV5-4; j_gene: TRBJ2-3; d_gene: -; abundance: many
CDR3nt: TGTGCCAGCAGTTTTTCGGACAGGGGCTACGAGCAGTACTTC; CDR3aa: CASSFSDRGYEQYF; v_gene: TRBV28; j_gene: TRBJ2-7; d_gene: TRBD1; abundance: many
CDR3nt: TGTGCCATCAGTGAGGGACAGGAGTCCTACAATGAGCAGTTCTTC; CDR3aa: CAISEGQESYNEQFF; v_gene: TRBV10-3; j_gene: TRBJ2-1; d_gene: TRBD1; abundance: many
CDR3nt: TGTGCCAGCAGCTGTTACGAGCAGTACTTC; CDR3aa: CASSCYEQYF; v_gene: TRBV7-3; j_gene: TRBJ2-7; d_gene: -; abundance: -
CDR3nt: TGCAGTGCTAGGTCGGGGGGGGCCCTCCGCAATCAGCCCCAGCATTTT; CDR3aa: CSARSGGALRNQPQHF; v_gene: TRBV20-1; j_gene: TRBJ1-5; d_gene: -; abundance: few
CDR3nt: TGTGCCAGCAGCATAGCCGGGACAGTTGGAAACACCATATATTTT; CDR3aa: CASSIAGTVGNTIYF; v_gene: TRBV7-8; j_gene: TRBJ1-3; d_gene: TRBD1; abundance: many
CDR3nt: TGTGCCAGCAGCTCTCATTACGGGACTGGGGCCAACGTCCTGACTTTC; CDR3aa: CASSSHYGTGANVLTF; v_gene: TRBV3-1; j_gene: TRBJ2-6; d_gene: -; abundance: many
CDR3nt: TGTGCCAGTAGTACGCTGGACGGTGAAAAACTGTTTTTT; CDR3aa: CASSTLDGEKLFF; v_gene: TRBV19; j_gene: TRBJ1-4; d_gene: -; abundance: few
CDR3nt: TGTGCCAGCAGCCACCATAATAGCGGGAGGGCCAATGAGCAGTTCTTC; CDR3aa: CASSHHNSGRANEQFF; v_gene: TRBV12-3/TRBV12-4; j_gene: TRBJ2-1; d_gene: TRBD2; abundance: many
CDR3nt: TGTGCCAGTACTACGGATTCTGGAAACACCATATATTTT; CDR3aa: CASTTDSGNTIYF; v_gene: TRBV19; j_gene: TRBJ1-3; d_gene: -; abundance: few
CDR3nt: TGTGCCAGCCGTCAGGGGGGATCCTACAATGAGCAGTTCTTC; CDR3aa: CASRQGGSYNEQFF; v_gene: TRBV25-1; j_gene: TRBJ2-1; d_gene: -; abundance: few
CDR3nt: TGTGCCAGCAGTCTCCACTACAGGGAACTCTCCTACGAGCAGTACTTC; CDR3aa: CASSLHYRELSYEQYF; v_gene: TRBV12-3/TRBV12-4; j_gene: TRBJ2-7; d_gene: -; abundance: many
CDR3nt: TGTGCCAGTAGCGCAACAGGGGATAGCAATCAGCCCCAGCATTTT; CDR3aa: CASSATGDSNQPQHF; v_gene: TRBV19; j_gene: TRBJ1-5; d_gene: TRBD1; abundance: few
CDR3nt: TGCGCCAGCAGCTTGTTGGGAGAACGCAATGAGCAGTTCTTC; CDR3aa: CASSLLGERNEQFF; v_gene: TRBV5-1; j_gene: TRBJ2-1; d_gene: -; abundance: -
CDR3nt: TGTGCCAGCAGTCCTATCGGACGCTTCTACGAGCAGTACTTC; CDR3aa: CASSPIGRFYEQYF; v_gene: TRBV6-1; j_gene: TRBJ2-7; d_gene: -; abundance: few
CDR3nt: TGTGCCAGCAGCTCGGGACGACACACAGATACGCAGTATTTT; CDR3aa: CASSSGRHTDTQYF; v_gene: TRBV14; j_gene: TRBJ2-3; d_gene: -; abundance: many
CDR3nt: TGTGCCAGCAGTGAGGGCTACTCTGGAAACACCATATATTTT; CDR3aa: CASSEGYSGNTIYF; v_gene: TRBV2; j_gene: TRBJ1-3; d_gene: -; abundance: few
CDR3nt: TGTGCCAGCAGCTTCTTAGAGACAGCCGTAGCCTACGAGCAGTACTTC; CDR3aa: CASSFLETAVAYEQYF; v_gene: TRBV5-6; j_gene: TRBJ2-7; d_gene: -; abundance: many
CDR3nt: TGTGCCAGCAGTGAAGGGCTAGGTCTGAATCAGCCCCAGCATTTT; CDR3aa: CASSEGLGLNQPQHF; v_gene: TRBV6-1; j_gene: TRBJ1-5; d_gene: -; abundance: few
CDR3nt: TGTGCCAGCTCACCAGACAGTTTCAAGACCCAGTACTTC; CDR3aa: CASSPDSFKTQYF; v_gene: TRBV18; j_gene: TRBJ2-5; d_gene: -; abundance: many
CDR3nt: TGTGCCAGCAGTTCGCCCCCGGACAGGGATCGTGAGCAGTTCTTC; CDR3aa: CASSSPPDRDREQFF; v_gene: TRBV28; j_gene: TRBJ2-1; d_gene: TRBD1; abundance: many
CDR3nt: TGTGCCAGCTCACCAATGGGGGAGCGCTCTGGAAACACCATATATTTT; CDR3aa: CASSPMGERSGNTIYF; v_gene: TRBV18; j_gene: TRBJ1-3; d_gene: -; abundance: -
CDR3nt: TGTGCCAGCAGTTACTCGGGGCAGGCCTATTTCACAGATACGCAGTATTTT; CDR3aa: CASSYSGQAYFTDTQYF; v_gene: TRBV6-6; j_gene: TRBJ2-3; d_gene: -; abundance: few
CDR3nt: TGTGCCAGCAGTGAAGGTTGGTCAGCAACTAATGAAAAACTGTTTTTT; CDR3aa: CASSEGWSATNEKLFF; v_gene: TRBV6-1; j_gene: TRBJ1-4; d_gene: -; abundance: few
CDR3nt: TGTGCCAGCAGGCAGACAGGGATGAACACTGAAGCTTTCTTT; CDR3aa: CASRQTGMNTEAFF; v_gene: TRBV7-3; j_gene: TRBJ1-1; d_gene: TRBD1; abundance: many
CDR3nt: TGCAGTGCTAGTAACAGCTTTCGGGGCAATCAGCCCCAGCATTTT; CDR3aa: CSASNSFRGNQPQHF; v_gene: TRBV20-1; j_gene: TRBJ1-5; d_gene: -; abundance: -
CDR3nt: TGTGCCAGCTCACTCTCCGGGACAGCATCTAACTATGGCTACACCTTC; CDR3aa: CASSLSGTASNYGYTF; v_gene: TRBV18; j_gene: TRBJ1-2; d_gene: TRBD1; abundance: few
CDR3nt: TGTGCCACCAGTGATACAGCTAGCGGGAGTGGATTCGAGCAGTACTTC; CDR3aa: CATSDTASGSGFEQYF; v_gene: TRBV24-1; j_gene: TRBJ2-7; d_gene: TRBD2; abundance: many
CDR3nt: TGTGCCAGCACAGAGACCCAGTACTTC; CDR3aa: CASTETQYF; v_gene: TRBV6-1; j_gene: TRBJ2-5; d_gene: -; abundance: few
CDR3nt: TGCAGCGTTTTGCGCCAGGGAGGGTCCGGGGAGCTGTTTTTT; CDR3aa: CSVLRQGGSGELFF; v_gene: TRBV29-1; j_gene: TRBJ2-2; d_gene: TRBD2; abundance: many
CDR3nt: TGTGCCAGAGCTATCCGGGACACCAACTACAATGAGCAGTTCTTC; CDR3aa: CARAIRDTNYNEQFF; v_gene: TRBV2; j_gene: TRBJ2-1; d_gene: -; abundance: many
CDR3nt: TGTGCCAGCAGTGAAAGGGACAGGTCGAACACTGAAGCTTTCTTT; CDR3aa: CASSERDRSNTEAFF; v_gene: TRBV6-1; j_gene: TRBJ1-1; d_gene: TRBD1; abundance: many
CDR3nt: TGTGCCAGCAGCGGAACCCTAGCGAACTCCTACAATGAGCAGTTCTTC; CDR3aa: CASSGTLANSYNEQFF; v_gene: TRBV5-4; j_gene: TRBJ2-1; d_gene: -; abundance: many
CDR3nt: TGCAGCGTTTGGACAGGGCCCGGGGAGCTGTTTTTT; CDR3aa: CSVWTGPGELFF; v_gene: TRBV29-1; j_gene: TRBJ2-2; d_gene: TRBD1; abundance: -
CDR3nt: TGTGCCGGCAGCCAAGCGTGGGGGAATCAGCCCCAGCATTTT; CDR3aa: CAGSQAWGNQPQHF; v_gene: TRBV3-1; j_gene: TRBJ1-5; d_gene: -; abundance: few
CDR3nt: TGCGCCAGCAGCAACAGACAGGCAACCACCGGGGAGCTGTTTTTT; CDR3aa: CASSNRQATTGELFF; v_gene: TRBV5-1; j_gene: TRBJ2-2; d_gene: -; abundance: -
CDR3nt: TGTGCCAGCAGTGTATCCACGCACTCTGGAAACACCATATATTTT; CDR3aa: CASSVSTHSGNTIYF; v_gene: TRBV2; j_gene: TRBJ1-3; d_gene: -; abundance: few
CDR3nt: TGTGCCAGCAGCCCGAGACATCGCACTGAAGCTTTCTTT; CDR3aa: CASSPRHRTEAFF; v_gene: TRBV7-9; j_gene: TRBJ1-1; d_gene: -; abundance: many
CDR3nt: TGTGCCAGCAAAGAGACAGGGGGCACAGATACGCAGTATTTT; CDR3aa: CASKETGGTDTQYF; v_gene: TRBV2; j_gene: TRBJ2-3; d_gene: TRBD1; abundance: many
CDR3nt: TGTGCCAGCACCGACGTCTATGGGAACACTGAAGCTTTCTTT; CDR3aa: CASTDVYGNTEAFF; v_gene: TRBV6-1; j_gene: TRBJ1-1; d_gene: -; abundance: many
CDR3nt: TGTGCCAGCAGTTTACCCGGGTCCCTCTACGAGCAGTACTTC; CDR3aa: CASSLPGSLYEQYF; v_gene: TRBV28; j_gene: TRBJ2-7; d_gene: -; abundance: many
CDR3nt: TGTGCCAGCAGTGAGCGGGGGTACTCCGGGGAGCTGTTTTTT; CDR3aa: CASSERGYSGELFF; v_gene: TRBV2; j_gene: TRBJ2-2; d_gene: TRBD2; abundance: many
CDR3nt: TGCGCCAGCAGCCGGGGGCGGAGTGACACCGGGGAGCTGTTTTTT; CDR3aa: CASSRGRSDTGELFF; v_gene: TRBV5-1; j_gene: TRBJ2-2; d_gene: -; abundance: few
CDR3nt: TGCGCCAGCAGCTTGGAGGGTGGGGCCAACGTCCTGACTTTC; CDR3aa: CASSLEGGANVLTF; v_gene: TRBV5-1; j_gene: TRBJ2-6; d_gene: -; abundance: many
CDR3nt: TGTGCCAGCAGTTTATCTTGGCTCACAGCGGGGAGAGATGAAAAACTGTTTTTT; CDR3aa: CASSLSWLTAGRDEKLFF; v_gene: TRBV28; j_gene: TRBJ1-4; d_gene: -; abundance: many
CDR3nt: TGTGCCAGCAGCCCATTCAGAGGGGCGGAGGGCACAGATACGCAGTATTTT; CDR3aa: CASSPFRGAEGTDTQYF; v_gene: TRBV11-2; j_gene: TRBJ2-3; d_gene: -; abundance: many
CDR3nt: TGTGCCAGCAGCTTAGACGGACCCCAAAGCCATGAGCAGTTCTTC; CDR3aa: CASSLDGPQSHEQFF; v_gene: TRBV7-6; j_gene: TRBJ2-1; d_gene: -; abundance: many
CDR3nt: TGTGCCAGCAGTTATTCCGGGACAAGCAATCAGCCCCAGCATTTT; CDR3aa: CASSYSGTSNQPQHF; v_gene: TRBV6-9; j_gene: TRBJ1-5; d_gene: -; abundance: few
CDR3nt: TGCAGTGCTAGAGATGTGGCCGTGGAGACCCAGTACTTC; CDR3aa: CSARDVAVETQYF; v_gene: TRBV20-1; j_gene: TRBJ2-5; d_gene: -; abundance: many
CDR3nt: TGCAGTGCCATGAAAGGGCCTAGCGGGAGGGCCATGGGAAGCACAGATACGCAGTATTTT; CDR3aa: CSAMKGPSGRAMGSTDTQYF; v_gene: TRBV20-1; j_gene: TRBJ2-3; d_gene: TRBD2; abundance: many
CDR3nt: TGTGCCAGCTCACCACCAGCCCGACAGGGGAGCACCGGGGAGCTGTTTTTT; CDR3aa: CASSPPARQGSTGELFF; v_gene: TRBV18; j_gene: TRBJ2-2; d_gene: TRBD1; abundance: -